This TCR beta chain was documented in a study of Graves' ophthalmopathy and Graves' hyperthyroidism. RNA transcripts were the template, and TCR beta CDR3 regions were amplified from them. RT-PCR in the first round used HTBI primers; a second-round multiplex PCR followed. TCRdb fed the multiplex PCR reads into MiXCR, producing one record per CDR3 protein. The sample includes 620,000 or so distinct CDR3 sequences, about a fifth of them seen just once. Germline CDR1 is SGHAT and CDR2 is FQNNGV. Trimming took 2 bases from V and 1 from J, leaving 8 bases between them. There are 15 residues in the CDR3. This receptor was identified in a young woman with stable Graves' hyperthyroidism. Some clones in this sample may be carry-over from other donors' samples. Sequencing was carried out using peripheral blood. The genes are TRBV11-2 and TRBJ2-2; no clear D. CDR3 region: CASSLFWLNTGELFF. The CDR3 DNA follows: TGTGCCAGCAGCTTATTTTGGCTGAACACCGGGGAGCTGTTTTTT.